These 7 T cell receptor beta chains share one sample of origin, sequenced in a study of early T cells in non-severe SARS-CoV-2 infection. TCRdb processed the 5' RACE reads anew with MiXCR; each CDR3 protein has one entry. The sample includes some 76,000 distinct CDR3 sequences, roughly an eighth of them seen just once. Sequenced material: whole blood. These receptors were collected from an adult who was a healthcare worker with PCR-confirmed SARS-CoV-2 infection or an uninfected control (not recorded which).

Here the CDR3 DNA reads TGTGCCAGCTCATCGACCGGGCAGGGGTCTCAGCCCCAGCATTTT. Translation gives CASSSTGQGSQPQHF. The genes are TRBV18 and TRBJ1-5; perhaps TRBD1 as D (6 bases). The germline CDR1 and CDR2 sequences are KGHSH and LQKENI. Between the trimmed V and J ends, which lost 5 bases and 6 bases, there was a span of 17 bases. This CDR3 contains 15 residues.

This clonotype appeared a few times. This rearrangement joins TRBV9 to TRBJ2-7; D uncertain. This CDR3 is 14 amino acids long. The V gene's germline CDR1 is SGDLS and CDR2 YYNGEE. V shed 6 bases and J shed 2 bases, with 15 bases lying between them. Here the CDR3 reads CASTFRFLAYEQYF. CDR3 bases: TGTGCCAGCACCTTCCGGTTTCTGGCCTACGAGCAGTACTTC.

This clonotype appeared a few times. The chain combines TRBV20-1 with TRBJ2-7; 12 bases align to TRBD2. Germline V lookup: CDR1 DFQATT, CDR2 SNEGSKA (reference sequence). The CDR3 runs 14 residues. After removal of 1 base from V and 3 bases from J, the junction contained 1 base not matched to a gene. In nucleotides, the CDR3 is TGCAGTGCTAGAGCGACTAGCGGGGGCTACGAGCAGTACTTC. The encoded protein is CSARATSGGYEQYF.

The chain is built from TRBV28 and TRBJ2-5; 8 bases align to TRBD2. Looked up from germline, CDR1 is MDHEN and CDR2 is SYDVKM. The CDR3 extends over 14 amino acids. V gave up 7 bases and J gave up 4 bases; unmatched junction bases: 8. CDR3 sequence: CASTSAGGGETQYF. CDR3 in DNA: TGTGCCAGCACCTCCGCGGGGGGCGGAGAGACCCAGTACTTC.

This chain links TRBV4-3 with TRBJ2-3; D perhaps matches TRBD2 (5 bases). The CDR3 consists of 17 residues. V was pared by 0 bases and J by 0 bases, with 13 bases between. In germline, CDR1 is LGHNA, CDR2 YSLEER. CDR3 sequence (DNA): TGCGCCAGCAGCCAAGATAACGCGGGTTCTAGCACAGATACGCAGTATTTT. Encoded protein: CASSQDNAGSSTDTQYF.

The chain has TRBV11-2 and TRBJ1-2; D may be TRBD1 (5 bases). This CDR3 is built from 14 residues. The V gene's germline CDR1 is SGHAT and CDR2 FQNNGV. V shed 1 base and J shed 2 bases, with 8 bases lying between them. The CDR3, as DNA: TGTGCCAGCAGCTTAGTTTCAGGGAACTATGGCTACACCTTC. This gives the protein CASSLVSGNYGYTF.

This clonotype was seen more than once but under ten times. This chain connects TRBV29-1 to TRBJ1-1, with D unresolved. The CDR3 is 12 residues long. The germline CDR1 and CDR2 sequences are SQVTM and ANQGSEA. V gave up 4 bases and J gave up 0 bases, with 6 bases separating them. The DNA for the CDR3 is TGCAGCGTTGTGGTTATGAACACTGAAGCTTTCTTT. It yields the protein CSVVVMNTEAFF.